The sequence of this T cell receptor (beta chain) was determined in a study of T cell clusters in autoimmune cytopenias. Each sample's input was about 250 ng genomic DNA, some 34,000 genome equivalents. One tube held mixed TRB-A and TRB-B primer pools for touch-down PCR. TCRdb re-analyzed the multiplex PCR reads; it lists each CDR3 protein once, without DNA. The sample holds about 12,000 distinct CDR3 sequences. This clonotype is medium-sized by frequency. Its matching antigen is unknown. Overall study findings and caveats: TRB repertoire shifts in secondary cytopenia and chronic lymphocytic leukemia mostly reflected lymphoma, not autoimmunity. Active autoimmune hepatitis patients had roughly 3.3-fold fewer exclusive TRB clusters than healthy donors.

A further study also used this sample, focusing on T cell repertoires in aging, cancer and after chemotherapy. That source reports: Healthy donors lost TCR diversity with age mainly through richness, cancer patients through richness and evenness.

The clonotype originates from a human donor in good health. Source material: peripheral blood.

CDR3 sequence: CSGGDGSYEQYF. The rearrangement uses TRBV29-1 and TRBJ2-7; the TCRdb D gene call, TRBD1, has no DNA to confirm it. CDR1 and CDR2 from the germline V gene are SQVTM and ANQGSEA. The length of the CDR3 is 12 residues.